The clone carrying this T cell receptor (beta chain) was detected a few times. As yet, its antigen is unknown. PCR involved 60 Vbeta and 13 Jbeta primers. Sequencing used immunoSEQ multiplex PCR; TCRdb keeps in-frame clones, though not all of them. The profile shows about 150,000 clones, more than 9.5% of them singletons. Among the donors, all were healthy bone marrow donors. This CDR3 comprises 12 residues. V trimming: 10 bases; J trimming: 4 bases; junction bases outside the gene matches: 5. Looked up from germline, CDR1 is MNHEY and CDR2 is SVGAGI. This entry belongs to a study of cytomegalovirus exposure and HLA in healthy donors. Whole-study findings and limits: Specificity of three CMV-associated chains for CMV antigens was verified in vitro. Productive rates of about 87% or about 30% were seen for most TCR beta V segments in an earlier analysis. Most TCR sequences showed up rarely, but some public TCRs showed up in many donors.

This chain connects TRBV6-5 to TRBJ1-2; 8 nucleotides match TRBD1. Specimen: PBMCs. This clonotype originated in a man aged 50 or older in good health and CMV-seronegative. The CDR3 sequence: CATGTGFYGYTF. CDR3 DNA sequence: TGTGCCACCGGGACAGGCTTCTATGGCTACACCTTC.